Below, 26 T cell receptor beta chains from the same sample are listed, as sequenced in a study of post-analysis software for immune sequencing data. Study-level points and caveats: Five or six TRBV segments, TRBV5-6, TRBV5-1 and TRBV20-1 among them, were found more frequent in patients than controls.

Sequencing libraries made from TCR beta cDNA carried unique molecular identifiers. TCRdb re-analysed the PCR reads in MiXCR, keeping a single row per CDR3 protein. The sample holds hundreds of thousands of distinct CDR3 sequences; roughly three fifths are singletons and the top ten take about 11%. For these receptors, no antigen is known. The sample comprised blood. These TCRs come from a girl under 10 years old with multiple sclerosis.

The chain has TRBV7-9 and TRBJ1-2; a weak D match, TRBD1 (6 bases). The germline V gene encodes CDR1 SEHNR and CDR2 FQNEAQ (reference sequence). This CDR3 has 12 residues. Deletions cut 8 bases from V and 4 bases from J, with 11 bases between. The CDR3 nucleotides read TGTGCCAGCGGGGACACCGCCTATGGCTACACCTTC. Amino acids: CASGDTAYGYTF. Variable domain in full (rest from reference TRBV7-9 and TRBJ1-2): DTGVSQNPRHKITKRGQNVTFRCDPISEHNRLYWYRQTLGQGPEFLTYFQNEAQLEKSRLLSDRFSAERPKGSFSTLEIQRTEQGDSAMYLCASGDTAYGYTFGSGTRLTVV.

V gene TRBV20-1 combines with J gene TRBJ2-3, with TRBD2 identical over 8 bases. The V gene end was trimmed by 0 bases and the J gene end by 1 base; junction bases not matched to a gene: 15. In germline, CDR1 is DFQATT, CDR2 SNEGSKA (reference sequence). CDR3 length: 19 amino acids. CDR3 amino acids: CSARDPSVTSGAGTDTQYF. The CDR3 DNA sequence: TGCAGTGCTAGAGATCCCTCGGTTACTAGCGGTGCCGGCACAGATACGCAGTATTTT.

This clonotype was observed a few times. V gene TRBV13 combines with J gene TRBJ2-3; D call uncertain. The CDR3 is 16 residues long. The germline V gene encodes CDR1 PRHDT and CDR2 FYEKMQ (reference sequence). V gave up 3 bases and J gave up 3 bases, with 16 bases separating them. The CDR3 DNA follows: TGTGCCAGCAGCTTCGGCCCCGGCCTTAGGACAGATACGCAGTATTTT. Translated, it gives CASSFGPGLRTDTQYF.

The chain has TRBV7-9 and TRBJ1-2; 11 bases align to TRBD1. This CDR3 spans 17 amino acids. V shed 7 bases, J shed 6 bases, and the junction held 16 bases outside the gene matches. Germline CDR1 SEHNR, CDR2 FQNEAQ (reference sequence). CDR3 protein: CASTYSPGQGEEDGYTF. CDR3 DNA sequence: TGTGCCAGCACCTATTCCCCGGGACAGGGGGAGGAGGATGGCTACACCTTC.

There are a few counts of this clonotype. Written as DNA, the CDR3 is TGTGCCACCAGCAGACGACAGGGGGGAGGAGAGACCCAGTACTTC. Its translation: CATSRRQGGGETQYF. This rearrangement joins TRBV15 to TRBJ2-5, with 9 bases aligning to TRBD1. There are 15 residues in the CDR3. V was pared by 2 bases and J by 4 bases, with 5 bases of the junction left unmatched. CDR1 and CDR2 (germline): LNHNV, YYDKDF (reference sequence).

The chain is built from TRBV29-1 and TRBJ2-7, with TRBD2 matching 9 bases. V lost 4 bases to trimming and J lost 4 bases; unmatched junction nucleotides: 8. Germline CDR1 is SQVTM and CDR2 is ANQGSEA. The CDR3 runs 14 residues. CDR3 bases: TGCAGCGTTGTTTTGCGGGAGGGCCTTTACGAGCAGTACTTC. Protein sequence: CSVVLREGLYEQYF.

The chain employs TRBV5-1 and TRBJ1-1; D remains unclear. The CDR3 runs 13 residues. V lost 5 bases to trimming and J lost 5 bases, with 13 bases between them. The germline V gene encodes CDR1 SGHRS and CDR2 YFSETQ. CDR3 sequence: CASRKDTGTEAFF. In DNA form, the CDR3 reads TGCGCCAGCAGAAAAGACACCGGGACTGAAGCTTTCTTT.

The chain is built from TRBV12-3 or TRBV12-4 and TRBJ2-6, with D perhaps TRBD1 (5 bases). CDR3 length equals 16 residues. V dropped 6 bases and J dropped 3 bases, with 15 bases sitting between them. CDR3 DNA sequence: TGTGCCAGCAGCCAAACTCAGGGTGATGGGGCCAACGTCCTGACTTTC. This gives the protein CASSQTQGDGANVLTF.

This clonotype was detected only a few times. The gene calls are TRBV9 and TRBJ1-5; D not certain. The CDR3 extends over 13 amino acids. Germline V gene data show CDR1 as SGDLS and CDR2 as YYNGEE. The V gene lost 1 base and the J gene lost 7 bases, with 9 bases spanning the gap. For the CDR3, the DNA is TGTGCCAGCAGCGTAAAGGGAGGGCAGCCCCAGCATTTT. Residues: CASSVKGGQPQHF.

The chain carries TRBV6-1 and TRBJ2-3, with 10 bases matching TRBD1. This CDR3 is built from 18 residues. The junction had 15 bases not matched to a gene; V was cut back by 6 bases and J by 3 bases. Germline assignment: CDR1 MNHNS and CDR2 SASEGT. In DNA form, the CDR3 reads TGTGCCAGCAGACCGGGACAGGGGAAATTCGGGGGAACAGATACGCAGTATTTT. Encoded protein: CASRPGQGKFGGTDTQYF.

The gene calls are TRBV12-3 or TRBV12-4 and TRBJ2-7, with TRBD2 matching over 12 bases. The length of the CDR3 is 19 residues. Germline trimming cut 5 bases from V and 6 bases from J; bases unmatched to any gene: 20. The CDR3 loop is CASSGMTSGSFSHSGEQYF. The CDR3 bases are TGTGCCAGCAGTGGTATGACTAGCGGGAGTTTTAGCCATTCGGGCGAGCAGTACTTC.

The CDR3 protein is CASSLDRILTDTQYF. In DNA, the CDR3 is TGTGCCAGCAGCTTAGACAGGATACTCACAGATACGCAGTATTTT. This chain connects TRBV7-8 to TRBJ2-3; D perhaps matches TRBD1 (5 bases). The germline V and J ends were trimmed by 1 base and 2 bases, with 10 bases remaining between them. Germline loops: CDR1 SGHVS, CDR2 FQNEAQ. The CDR3 extends over 15 amino acids.

The V call is TRBV2, the J call TRBJ1-2, with D possibly matching TRBD1 (6 bases). Germline V gene data show CDR1 as SNHLY and CDR2 as FYNNEI. This CDR3 spans 13 amino acids. V lost 7 bases and J 3 bases, leaving 12 bases between the germline ends. Written as DNA, the CDR3 is TGTGCCAGCACCCGGGACAATGACTATGGCTACACCTTC. It specifies CASTRDNDYGYTF.

The rearrangement uses TRBV6-6 and TRBJ2-1; D is unresolved. CDR1 is MNHNY, CDR2 SVGAGI, per germline (reference sequence). The CDR3 extends over 13 amino acids. Trimming took off 7 bases at V and 3 bases at J, with 10 bases between the two ends. This chain's CDR3 is CASTTTIYNEQFF. The CDR3, as DNA: TGTGCCAGCACTACCACCATCTACAATGAGCAGTTCTTC.

This CDR3 is CASKNSLNTEAFF. The CDR3 bases are TGTGCCAGCAAGAACAGTTTGAACACTGAAGCTTTCTTT. The chain is built from TRBV6-1 and TRBJ1-1, with D uncertain. V was clipped by 7 bases and J by 0 bases, with 9 bases between them. CDR3 length equals 13 residues. The germline gives CDR1 MNHNS, CDR2 SASEGT.

This clonotype was counted only a few times. The V call is TRBV9, the J call TRBJ2-5; D gene ambiguous. TRBJ2-7 explains the end of the DNA better; the J call may be wrong. The germline V gene has CDR1 SGDLS and CDR2 YYNGEE. The CDR3 is 12 amino acids. CDR3 coding DNA: TGTGCCAGCAGCGTAGTAAGGTACGAGCAGTACTTC. It is translated as CASSVVRYEQYF.

The rearrangement uses TRBV3-1 and TRBJ1-2; 8 positions match TRBD1. V gave up 0 bases and J gave up 8 bases; unmatched junction bases: 8. The germline CDR1 and CDR2 sequences are LGHDT and YNNKEL (reference sequence). The CDR3 loop spans 15 amino acids. CDR3 coding DNA: TGTGCCAGCAGCCAAGAACTGAACAGGGGGGACGGCTACACCTTC. It translates to CASSQELNRGDGYTF.

This clonotype appeared many times. This chain uses TRBV7-2 with TRBJ2-3; 9 positions match TRBD2. This CDR3 region has 15 residues. Germline-derived CDR1 and CDR2 are SGHTA and FQGNSA. Unmatched junction bases numbered 3, after V lost 5 bases and J lost 0 bases. The CDR3 sequence is CASSQRGASTDTQYF. The CDR3 nucleotides are TGTGCCAGCAGCCAGCGGGGGGCTAGCACAGATACGCAGTATTTT.

The gene calls are TRBV15 and TRBJ2-7; the D is unclear. The CDR3 runs 14 residues. The germline V and J ends were trimmed by 1 base and 0 bases, with 7 bases remaining between them. CDR1 and CDR2 (germline): LNHNV, YYDKDF (reference sequence). The CDR3: CATSRVGPSYEQYF. CDR3 nucleotide sequence: TGTGCCACCAGCAGAGTGGGCCCCTCCTACGAGCAGTACTTC.

This sequence joins TRBV5-8 and TRBJ2-1; no reliable D call. Deletions cut 0 bases from V and 0 bases from J, with 13 bases between. Germline CDR1 SGHTS, CDR2 YDEGEE. The CDR3 is 17 residues long. Here the CDR3 reads CASSLVVGLSSYNEQFF. The CDR3 DNA is TGTGCCAGCAGCTTGGTGGTAGGCCTGAGCTCCTACAATGAGCAGTTCTTC.

The V gene is TRBV4-2, the J gene TRBJ2-6; D remains unclear. The CDR3 has 16 amino acids. Trimming took 2 bases from V and 1 from J, leaving 9 bases between them. Germline V CDR1 and CDR2: LGHNA, YNFKEQ. CDR3 DNA: TGTGCCAGCAGCCAAATGCAAGGGTCTGGGGCCAACGTCCTGACTTTC. Its protein product is CASSQMQGSGANVLTF.

The gene calls are TRBV7-2 and TRBJ2-3, with D maybe TRBD1 (5 bases). The germline CDR1 and CDR2 sequences are SGHTA and FQGNSA. The CDR3 has 15 residues. Deletions cut 7 bases from V and 5 bases from J, with 19 bases between. This chain's CDR3 is CASNPTDGMGDTQYF. The CDR3 DNA is TGTGCCAGCAACCCGACAGACGGTATGGGAGATACGCAGTATTTT.

This clonotype turned up a few times. V usage is TRBV10-3 and J usage is TRBJ2-5, with 9 bases that match TRBD1. J lost 3 bases, V lost 7 bases, and 15 bases had no gene match. CDR1 ENHRY and CDR2 SYGVKD come from the germline V gene. The CDR3 runs 17 residues. As DNA, the CDR3 is TGTGCCATCACCGCAGATAGGGACAGGGCTTTCGAAGAGACCCAGTACTTC. Translation gives CAITADRDRAFEETQYF.

In its sample, this clonotype was seen a few times. The rearrangement joins TRBV29-1 to TRBJ2-5, with TRBD1 matching over 8 bases. The CDR3 contains 12 residues. From germline, CDR1 is SQVTM and CDR2 ANQGSEA. V dropped 6 bases and J dropped 4; count of bases not matched to a gene: 4. The CDR3 spells CSVGQVGETQYF. The CDR3 DNA sequence: TGCAGCGTGGGACAGGTGGGAGAGACCCAGTACTTC.

V is TRBV4-2 and J is TRBJ2-6, with D unresolved. The germline V gene has CDR1 LGHNA and CDR2 YNFKEQ. CDR3 length: 14 residues. V was pared by 0 bases and J by 9 bases, with 9 bases between. This CDR3 is CASSQEGFDNVLTF. The CDR3 bases are TGTGCCAGCAGCCAAGAGGGGTTCGACAACGTCCTGACTTTC.

This clonotype was counted a few times. The gene calls are TRBV9 and TRBJ2-3, with a tentative D call TRBD2 (5 bases). Germline assignment: CDR1 SGDLS and CDR2 YYNGEE. CDR3 length: 15 residues. V lost 0 bases, J lost 0 bases, and 8 bases lay in between. Here the CDR3 reads CASSVGGMSTDTQYF. CDR3 nucleotides: TGTGCCAGCAGCGTAGGAGGGATGAGCACAGATACGCAGTATTTT.